These T cell receptor beta chains were read from a single sample in a study of blood T cell repertoires in COVID-19. The repertoire was sequenced with immunoSEQ multiplex PCR; TCRdb's copy has only in-frame clones and lacks some. The sample has 140,000 or so clones, just under 90% seen once. Input material: peripheral blood. These receptors originate from a woman of 80 years or more with acute or convalescent COVID-19. Each CDR3 is given with its conserved first and last residue. A D gene is named only where the DNA matches it firmly. A clone size is listed for some rows: how often the clone was seen (once, few, many), or a class if it is expanded.

>-|-|TRBV4-3|TRBJ1-1
CASSQAPEGRDTEAFF
TGCGCCAGCAGCCAAGCCCCCGAGGGGAGGGACACTGAAGCTTTCTTT
>-|-|TRBV28|TRBJ1-1
CASSMTVTEAFF
TGTGCCAGCAGTATGACAGTTACTGAAGCTTTCTTT
>-|TRBD1|TRBV18|TRBJ2-2
CASSPQISGQANTGELFF
TGTGCCAGCTCACCGCAGATTTCGGGACAGGCGAACACCGGGGAGCTGTTTTTT
>-|-|TRBV4-2|TRBJ1-2
CASSQGGGPNYGYTF
TGTGCCAGCAGCCAAGGAGGGGGTCCTAACTATGGCTACACCTTC
>-|TRBD2|TRBV3-1/TRBV3-2|TRBJ2-3
CASSQSLGRGTSGEGLTDTQYF
TGTGCCAGCAGCCAATCCCTGGGGCGTGGGACTAGCGGGGAGGGGCTCACAGATACGCAGTATTTT
>-|TRBD1|TRBV24-1|TRBJ1-1
CATTDRVGGTEAFF
TGTGCCACCACTGACAGGGTGGGGGGAACTGAAGCTTTCTTT
>-|-|TRBV4-1|TRBJ1-5
CASSQEQGNQPQHF
TGCGCCAGCAGCCAAGAACAGGGAAATCAGCCCCAGCATTTT
>-|TRBD1|TRBV29-1|TRBJ1-2
CSVDRTGGDYGYTF
TGCAGCGTTGATCGGACAGGGGGGGACTATGGCTACACCTTC
>-|-|TRBV6-6|TRBJ1-2
CASSSTGLDTF
TGTGCCAGCAGTTCAACAGGCTTGGACACCTTC
>-|TRBD2|TRBV29-1|TRBJ2-3
CSVAGTSGSVDTQYF
TGCAGCGTTGCCGGGACTAGCGGGTCAGTAGATACGCAGTATTTT
>-|TRBD2|TRBV5-1|TRBJ2-5
CASSLAGTSGMETQYF
TGCGCCAGCAGCTTGGCTGGGACTAGCGGTATGGAGACCCAGTACTTC
>-|-|TRBV2|TRBJ1-1
CASKGRGDEAFF
TGTGCCAGCAAGGGCAGGGGTGATGAAGCTTTCTTT
>-|-|TRBV6-6|TRBJ1-1
CASSYGRGGATEAFF
TGTGCCAGCAGTTACGGTCGTGGAGGAGCCACTGAAGCTTTCTTT
>-|-|TRBV5-4|TRBJ1-1
CASSSPGYPEAFF
TGTGCCAGCAGCTCACCAGGGTACCCTGAAGCTTTCTTT
>-|-|TRBV2|TRBJ2-5
CASSEDRGTYQETQYF
TGTGCCAGCAGTGAAGACCGTGGCACCTACCAAGAGACCCAGTACTTC
>-|-|TRBV5-1|TRBJ1-4
CASSAGSPGEKLFF
TGCGCCAGCAGCGCCGGCTCCCCAGGGGAAAAACTGTTTTTT
>-|TRBD1|TRBV10-3|TRBJ1-3
CAIKQGASGNTIYF
TGTGCCATCAAACAGGGGGCATCTGGAAACACCATATATTTT
>few|TRBD2|TRBV15|TRBJ2-3
CATSRGLAGGPIDTQYF
TGTGCCACCAGCAGGGGACTAGCGGGGGGGCCGATAGATACGCAGTATTTT
>-|-|TRBV30|TRBJ1-5
CAWSAQGFGPQHF
TGTGCCTGGAGTGCTCAGGGGTTTGGGCCCCAGCATTTT
>-|-|TRBV7-9|TRBJ2-3
CASSFPDRGDTQYF
TGTGCCAGCAGCTTCCCCGACCGAGGCGATACGCAGTATTTT
>few|-|TRBV10-2|TRBJ1-5
CASRKQRKNSNQPQHF
TGCGCCAGCAGGAAACAGAGAAAAAATAGCAATCAGCCCCAGCATTTT
>-|-|TRBV11-2|TRBJ2-1
CASSLEPGARSYNEQFF
TGTGCCAGCAGCTTAGAGCCGGGAGCCCGATCCTACAATGAGCAGTTCTTC
>-|TRBD1|TRBV5-1|TRBJ1-2
CASSPTGGEGYTF
TGCGCCAGCAGTCCTACAGGGGGAGAGGGCTACACCTTC
>-|-|TRBV15|TRBJ2-7
CATSRDFVSYEQYF
TGTGCCACCAGCAGAGATTTTGTCAGCTACGAGCAGTACTTC
>-|TRBD1|TRBV3-1/TRBV3-2|TRBJ1-4
CASSRSPGGLGEKLFF
TGTGCCAGCAGCCGGAGCCCAGGGGGATTAGGAGAAAAACTGTTTTTT
>-|TRBD1|TRBV5-4|TRBJ1-2
CASSLQGAHGYTF
TGTGCCAGCAGCTTACAGGGGGCGCATGGCTACACCTTC
>-|-|TRBV5-1|TRBJ1-4
CASSFDRPPNEKLFF
TGCGCCAGCAGCTTCGACAGGCCGCCTAATGAAAAACTGTTTTTT
>-|TRBD2|TRBV7-2|TRBJ2-1
CASSARLAGKGSEQFF
TGTGCCAGCAGCGCCAGACTAGCGGGGAAGGGTAGTGAGCAGTTCTTC
>-|TRBD1|TRBV18|TRBJ2-7
CASGQGSYEQYF
TGTGCCAGTGGACAGGGCTCCTACGAGCAGTACTTC
>-|-|TRBV7-8|TRBJ1-6
CASSLMTGRNSPLHF
TGTGCCAGCAGCCTTATGACCGGGAGGAATTCACCCCTCCACTTT
>-|-|TRBV10-3|TRBJ1-1
CAISHPDRMNTEAFF
TGTGCCATCAGTCACCCCGACAGGATGAACACTGAAGCTTTCTTT